Each of the 12 T cell receptor beta chains below was sequenced from the same sample in a study of CD8+ T cells in alopecia areata. TCR sequencing used cDNA made by reverse transcription of extracted RNA. This table comes from immunoSEQ multiplex PCR, and its TCRdb copy is limited to in-frame clones, with some not included. The data show about 180,000 clones, with 67% seen just once and 11% held by the top ten. Sample: CD8+ T cells sorted from blood, taken at week 0. These receptors all stem from a human donor with alopecia areata.

V and J are TRBV2 and TRBJ2-1, with TRBD2 matching over 10 bases. Germline V gene lookup returns CDR1 SNHLY and CDR2 FYNNEI. With V trimmed by 6 bases and J by 2 bases, 4 bases remained unmatched. The CDR3 consists of 15 residues. CDR3 nucleotide sequence: TGTGCCAGCAGAAAAAGCGGGGGGGCCTACAATGAGCAGTTCTTC. Translated, it gives CASRKSGGAYNEQFF.

This clone was detected only a few times. Other nucleotide sequences in the sample specify the same CDR3. The V and J genes are TRBV9 and TRBJ1-1; D is possibly TRBD1 (5 bases). The germline gives CDR1 SGDLS, CDR2 YYNGEE. This CDR3 is 14 amino acids long. With 2 bases removed from V and 5 bases from J, the gap between germline ends came to 13 bases. CDR3 bases: TGTGCCAGCAGCGTTTCAGGGTCAGGAACTGAAGCTTTCTTT. Translating it yields CASSVSGSGTEAFF.

The chain links TRBV7-8 to TRBJ2-2, with D maybe TRBD2 (7 bases). Trimming shortened V by 3 bases and J by 5 bases, and 13 bases separated the two germline ends. Per the germline V gene, CDR1 is SGHVS and CDR2 is FQNEAQ. The CDR3 runs to 15 residues. The DNA of the CDR3 is TGTGCCAGCAGCTTTCGGGGGGCGGGAACCGGGGAGCTGTTTTTT. It is translated as CASSFRGAGTGELFF.

The genes are TRBV5-1 and TRBJ1-1; D perhaps matches TRBD1 (5 bases). Trimming cost V 0 bases and J 3 bases, with 18 bases left between them. From germline, CDR1 is SGHRS and CDR2 YFSETQ. CDR3 size: 17 residues. The CDR3 loop is CASSLGPSWTWHTEAFF. CDR3 bases: TGCGCCAGCAGCTTGGGACCTTCATGGACATGGCACACTGAAGCTTTCTTT.

This clone was seen a single time. This chain joins TRBV27 and TRBJ2-7; TRBD2 matches 7 bases. The germline V gene has CDR1 MNHEY and CDR2 SMNVEV (reference sequence). Trimming removed 3 bases from V and 8 bases from J; junction bases left unmatched: 1. The CDR3 extends over 11 amino acids. The CDR3 loop reads CASSFGGKQYF. The CDR3 DNA reads TGTGCCAGCAGTTTCGGGGGGAAGCAGTACTTC.

The chain recombines TRBV19 with TRBJ2-3, with unresolved D. CDR3 length: 14 amino acids. The V end lost 3 bases, the J end lost 2 bases, and 9 bases lay between the germline ends. CDR1 is LNHDA and CDR2 is SQIVND in the germline V gene (reference sequence). CDR3 sequence: CASSIGRNTDTQYF. The DNA of the CDR3 is TGTGCCAGTAGTATCGGTCGGAACACAGATACGCAGTATTTT.

Comments on this clone: Other DNA sequences within the sample encode an identical CDR3. The chain has TRBV30 and TRBJ1-2; a possible D gene is TRBD1 (5 bases). The V gene's germline CDR1 is GTSNPN and CDR2 SVGIG (reference sequence). CDR3 length equals 12 residues. With 1 base removed from V and 2 bases from J, the gap between germline ends came to 5 bases. CDR3 region: CAWSEGNYGYTF. The CDR3 DNA is TGTGCCTGGAGTGAGGGGAACTATGGCTACACCTTC.

The chain is built from TRBV2 and TRBJ1-4; TRBD1 is a possible D gene (5 bases). CDR3 length: 15 residues. The germline CDR1 and CDR2 sequences are SNHLY and FYNNEI. Deletions cut 6 bases from V and 0 bases from J, with 11 bases between. CDR3 bases: TGTGCCAGCAGGGGGGGAACGGCAACTAATGAAAAACTGTTTTTT. Translating gives CASRGGTATNEKLFF. The whole variable domain, filled in from reference TRBV2 and TRBJ1-4, reads EPEVTQTPSHQVTQMGQEVILRCVPISNHLYFYWYRQILGQKVEFLVSFYNNEISEKSEIFDDQFSVERPDGSNFTLKIRSTKLEDSAMYFCASRGGTATNEKLFFGSGTQLSVL.

This clone was seen a handful of times. This rearrangement joins TRBV30 to TRBJ2-1, with D unresolved. This CDR3 comprises 10 residues. Germline CDR1 is GTSNPN and CDR2 is SVGIG (reference sequence). Trimming cost V 4 bases and J 4 bases, with 2 bases left between them. The CDR3 reads CAWKYNEQFF. For the CDR3, the DNA is TGTGCCTGGAAATACAATGAGCAGTTCTTC. Using reference TRBV30 and TRBJ2-1 for the parts outside the CDR3, the full variable domain is SQTIHQWPATLVQPVGSPLSLECTVEGTSNPNLYWYRQAAGRGLQLLFYSVGIGQISSEVPQNLSASRPQDRQFILSSKKLLLSDSGFYLCAWKYNEQFFGPGTRLTVL.

CDR3 in DNA: TGTGCCAGCACCGCCGTGGGAAACATTCAGTACTTC. Amino acid sequence: CASTAVGNIQYF. V gene TRBV13 combines with J gene TRBJ2-4; D is unclear. The V gene lost 7 bases and the J gene lost 6 bases, with 10 bases spanning the gap. This CDR3 comprises 12 residues. Germline V gene lookup returns CDR1 PRHDT and CDR2 FYEKMQ (reference sequence).

The gene calls are TRBV6-5 and TRBJ2-2; D is perhaps TRBD2 (5 bases). Trimming took off 0 bases at V and 4 bases at J, with 12 bases between the two ends. The CDR3 runs 16 residues. Germline V gene data show CDR1 as MNHEY and CDR2 as SVGAGI. The CDR3 DNA reads TGTGCCAGCAGTTACTCGATCGGGGAGAGCACCGGGGAGCTGTTTTTT. It encodes CASSYSIGESTGELFF.

V and J are TRBV7-9 and TRBJ2-7; D possibly corresponds to TRBD2 (5 bases). Germline V CDR1 and CDR2: SEHNR, FQNEAQ (reference sequence). Trimming shortened V by 4 bases and J by 5 bases, and 18 bases separated the two germline ends. The CDR3 totals 15 residues. The CDR3 DNA sequence: TGTGCCAGCAGCTCTACGGTCGAACTAGTCCACGAGCAGTACTTC. It yields the protein CASSSTVELVHEQYF.